The clone carrying this TCR beta chain was observed a handful of times. What it binds is not known. The sample is drawn from a study of beta chain features in type 1 diabetes. As for the study in general: Healthy donors resembled patients in age, gender and cell yields. Study conclusions and caveats: Significant though moderate, a shortening of TCRB CDR3s appeared in all four CD4+ subsets of Type 1 diabetes patients.

Germline lookup yields CDR1 GTSNPN and CDR2 SVGIG (reference sequence). The J segment lost 3 bases and the V segment lost 0 bases, leaving 10 bases of the junction unmatched. The CDR3 covers 18 residues. Reverse transcription of all isolated RNA meant that expressed TCRB transcripts were sequenced. The protocol was immunoSEQ multiplex PCR, while the TCRdb copy is restricted to in-frame clones and leaves out a portion. This repertoire shows 300,000 to 350,000 clones, about a tenth found once; its top ten account for roughly 0.99%. The authors obtained over 95% purity in all sorted populations. The sequence was obtained from a man aged 25 to 45 with type 1 diabetes. The rearrangement links TRBV30 to TRBJ2-2, with 10 bases aligning to TRBD2. Sample: central memory CD4+ T cells from blood. The CDR3 sequence is CAWSVNWLAGAHTGELFF. CDR3 DNA: TGTGCCTGGAGTGTAAATTGGCTAGCGGGGGCTCACACCGGGGAGCTGTTTTTT.